This TCR beta chain was recorded in a study of Ad26.COV2.S vaccination and SARS-CoV-2 variants. Study details: The vaccine Ad26.COV2.S was put into the muscle once, or twice with 56 days between.

Study observations and caveats: There was reportedly substantial breadth in spike-specific CD8+ and CD4+ T cell responses after vaccination.

Details on this clone: What it binds is unknown.

Treatment denoted: around 19 received Ad26.COV2.S at low or high dose, single or two shots; roughly five received placebo; per-sample allocation not given. Samples analyzed were those drawn on day 63 after the first vaccine or placebo injection. The data were produced by immunoSEQ multiplex PCR, yet TCRdb's version contains in-frame clones alone and is incomplete. The data show about 480,000 clones, roughly nine tenths seen once. The germline V gene has CDR1 SGHRS and CDR2 YFSETQ. The ends were cut back, 4 bases at V and 0 bases at J, with 13 bases in the middle. This CDR3 is 16 amino acids long. Sequenced material: peripheral blood, taken in a trial of Ad26.COV2.S vaccine versus placebo. The chain is built from TRBV5-1 and TRBJ2-2, with D unresolved. This receptor was taken from a person between 18 and 65 years old who received the Ad26.COV2.S COVID-19 vaccine or a placebo. CDR3 region: CASSLDPAANTGELFF. CDR3 DNA sequence: TGCGCCAGCAGCCTAGACCCTGCGGCGAACACCGGGGAGCTGTTTTTT.